Shown below are 22 T cell receptor beta chains from a single sample sequenced in a study of post-analysis software for immune sequencing data. These receptors' antigens are unknown. General observations from the study: In patients, TRBV5-6, TRBV5-1 and TRBV20-1 belonged to roughly five TRBV segments found more frequently than in controls.

Unique molecular identifiers were carried by the TCR beta cDNA libraries. TCRdb fed the PCR reads into MiXCR, producing one record per CDR3 protein. Of 350,000 to 500,000 distinct CDR3 sequences in the sample, approximately 39% were seen once. The sample comprised blood. The receptors here all came from a girl aged 2-10 years with multiple sclerosis.

This clonotype was seen more than once but under ten times. This chain links TRBV29-1 with TRBJ2-7; 12 nucleotides line up with TRBD2. The J call may be wrong; the DNA end is better matched by TRBJ2-5. The CDR3 is 13 residues long. Germline values: CDR1 SQVTM, CDR2 ANQGSEA. Here the CDR3 reads CSVSGLAGETQYF. For the CDR3, the DNA is TGCAGCGTTTCTGGACTAGCGGGGGAGACCCAGTACTTC.

J is TRBJ2-7 and V is TRBV4-2; the D is unclear. This CDR3 is built from 15 residues. Germline loops: CDR1 LGHNA, CDR2 YNFKEQ. The V gene lost 1 base and the J gene lost 3 bases, with 13 bases spanning the gap. The chain's CDR3 is CASSQGSSSNYEQYF. CDR3 sequence (DNA): TGTGCCAGCAGCCAAGGAAGCTCTAGTAACTACGAGCAGTACTTC.

In regard to this clonotype: At one end the junction does not follow the germline gene, possibly because of a read error. J is TRBJ2-5 and V is TRBV10-3; a weak D match, TRBD2 (5 bases). The germline V gene has CDR1 ENHRY and CDR2 SYGVKD. The CDR3 covers 14 residues. CDR3 loop: CAISERGSQETQDF. In nucleotides, the CDR3 is TGTGCCATCAGTGAGCGGGGTTCACAAGAGACCCAGGACTTC.

This sequence joins TRBV10-3 and TRBJ1-2, with a tentative D call TRBD1 (5 bases). CDR3 length: 13 residues. V was cut by 0 bases and J by 5 bases, with 7 bases left in between. Germline CDR1 reads ENHRY; CDR2 reads SYGVKD. CDR3 amino acids: CAISESTDYGYTF. Here the CDR3 DNA reads TGTGCCATCAGTGAGTCGACAGATTATGGCTACACCTTC.

This clonotype was detected a few times. The CDR3 reads CASSLPPTSWSTDTQYF. The CDR3 nucleotides read TGTGCCAGCAGTCTCCCCCCGACTAGCTGGAGCACAGATACGCAGTATTTT. The rearrangement links TRBV7-9 to TRBJ2-3, with TRBD2 matching 7 bases. Germline V gene lookup returns CDR1 SEHNR and CDR2 FQNEAQ (reference sequence). The CDR3 extends over 17 amino acids. V was pared by 6 bases and J by 0 bases, with 12 bases of the junction left unmatched.

The J gene is TRBJ1-2, the V gene TRBV7-9; D gene uncertain. Germline V gene data show CDR1 as SEHNR and CDR2 as FQNEAQ (reference sequence). The V gene lost 5 bases and the J gene lost 8 bases, with 12 bases spanning the gap. The CDR3 runs to 12 residues. The DNA of the CDR3 is TGTGCCAGCAGCACCGGACCGGAGGGCTACACCTTC. Translation: CASSTGPEGYTF.

This rearrangement joins TRBV6-5 to TRBJ2-5; D tentatively reads TRBD1 or TRBD2 (5 bases each). This CDR3 comprises 18 residues. Per the germline V gene, CDR1 is MNHEY and CDR2 is SVGAGI. V was trimmed by 2 bases and J by 0 bases, leaving 19 bases between them. The CDR3 protein is CASSYKEMQWGYQETQYF. The CDR3 region has the DNA TGTGCCAGCAGTTACAAGGAAATGCAGTGGGGGTACCAAGAGACCCAGTACTTC.

J is TRBJ2-1 and V is TRBV20-1; a weak D match, TRBD2 (5 bases). This CDR3 has 14 residues. Trimming removed 7 bases at V and 4 bases at J, with 17 bases between. Germline V gene lookup returns CDR1 DFQATT and CDR2 SNEGSKA (reference sequence). The CDR3 here is CSVQSGRAYNEQFF. The CDR3 bases are TGCAGTGTCCAAAGCGGTAGGGCGTACAATGAGCAGTTCTTC.

There are a few counts of this clonotype. The chain uses TRBV7-6 and TRBJ2-7; weak D call: TRBD2 (5 bases). CDR1 and CDR2 (germline): SGHVS, FNYEAQ. V was pared by 3 bases and J by 6 bases, with 9 bases between. The CDR3 length is 12 residues. CDR3 sequence reads: CASSFPSREQYF. The CDR3 DNA reads TGTGCCAGCAGCTTTCCTAGCCGCGAGCAGTACTTC.

In the case of this clonotype: This may be a read error: a much more frequent sequence differs by one nucleotide. The rearrangement uses TRBV28 and TRBJ2-1; 7 bases are a match to TRBD1. This CDR3 has 12 amino acids. J gave up 11 bases and V 2 bases, and 3 bases lay outside the gene matches. The germline V gene encodes CDR1 MDHEN and CDR2 SYDVKM. The CDR3 region is CASSLGTEKQFF. DNA for the CDR3: TGTGCCAGCAGTTTAGGGACAGAAAAGCAGTTCTTC.

This clonotype was recorded a few times. CDR3 DNA: TGTGCCAGCAGCCCCAGGGGCGCAGAAGCCAAAAACATTCAGTACTTC. This translates into CASSPRGAEAKNIQYF. The chain combines TRBV9 with TRBJ2-4; D possibly corresponds to TRBD1 (6 bases). V shed 4 bases and J shed 0 bases, with 14 bases lying between them. Germline V gives CDR1 SGDLS, CDR2 YYNGEE. This CDR3 spans 16 amino acids.

The chain uses TRBV4-1 and TRBJ2-4, with unresolved D. The tail of the sequence fits TRBJ2-7 better, so the J call may be wrong. The CDR3 loop spans 15 amino acids. Looked up from germline, CDR1 is MGHRA and CDR2 is YSYEKL. The CDR3 sequence: CASSQDSRFSYEQYF. The CDR3 nucleotides are TGCGCCAGCAGCCAAGATAGCAGGTTCTCCTACGAGCAGTACTTC.

This clonotype was picked up a small number of times. The chain has TRBV29-1 and TRBJ2-7; 10 positions match TRBD2. With V trimmed by 4 bases and J by 3 bases, 9 bases remained unmatched. CDR3 length: 15 amino acids. The V gene's germline CDR1 is SQVTM and CDR2 ANQGSEA. CDR3 sequence reads: CSVGPGTSAIYEQYF. The CDR3 nucleotides read TGCAGCGTTGGGCCCGGGACTAGCGCAATCTACGAGCAGTACTTC.

The genes are TRBV12-3 or TRBV12-4 and TRBJ1-2, with D tentatively TRBD1 (6 bases). CDR3 length equals 13 residues. The V end was cut by 2 bases, the J end by 7 bases, with 11 bases between. CDR3 amino acids: CASSLLWGPGYTF. The CDR3 DNA follows: TGTGCCAGCAGTTTATTATGGGGGCCTGGCTACACCTTC.

A note on this clonotype: The junction departs from germline at one end; a sequencing error may be responsible. The chain links TRBV20-1 to TRBJ2-3; possible D gene TRBD2, 7 bases. Germline values: CDR1 DFQATT, CDR2 SNEGSKA (reference sequence). CDR3 length equals 15 residues. This CDR3 is CSALSAGEGGDTQYF. CDR3 bases: TGCAGTGCTCTCTCAGCCGGGGAGGGGGGGGATACACAGTATTTT.

This chain uses TRBV5-1 with TRBJ2-7; TRBD2 matches 9 bases. Germline CDR1 SGHRS, CDR2 YFSETQ. With V trimmed by 0 bases and J by 3 bases, 7 bases remained unmatched. The CDR3 runs to 16 residues. For the CDR3, the DNA is TGCGCCAGCAGCTTGGCCCAACTAGCGGGCGTCTACGAGCAGTACTTC. It codes for CASSLAQLAGVYEQYF.

V usage is TRBV5-1 and J usage is TRBJ2-1, with D perhaps TRBD1 or TRBD2 (5 bases each). V was pared by 0 bases and J by 10 bases, with 14 bases between. The CDR3 has 14 amino acids. The germline V gene encodes CDR1 SGHRS and CDR2 YFSETQ. The DNA of the CDR3 is TGCGCCAGCAGCTTGGAGGGACCCAAGCGCGAGCAGTTCTTC. This gives the protein CASSLEGPKREQFF.

This rearrangement joins TRBV5-1 to TRBJ2-3, with a possible D match to TRBD1 (6 bases). CDR1 is SGHRS and CDR2 is YFSETQ in the germline V gene. V lost 4 bases and J 1 base, leaving 13 bases between the germline ends. This CDR3 comprises 15 residues. CDR3 coding DNA: TGCGCCAGCAGCGTCTCGCGGACAGGCACAGATACGCAGTATTTT. Translation: CASSVSRTGTDTQYF.

CDR3 DNA sequence: TGTGCCAGCAGTTACTCGTGGGGAAACACTGAAGCTTTCTTT. This codes for CASSYSWGNTEAFF. The V and J genes are TRBV6-5 and TRBJ1-1; D is ambiguous. Germline CDR1 reads MNHEY; CDR2 reads SVGAGI. V was clipped by 0 bases and J by 2 bases, with 7 bases between them. This CDR3 region has 14 residues.

This clonotype was detected a few times. This rearrangement joins TRBV28 to TRBJ2-7; TRBD1 matches 8 bases. The germline gives CDR1 MDHEN, CDR2 SYDVKM. The CDR3 spans 15 residues. V lost 5 bases and J lost 0; bases outside the gene matches: 6. CDR3 DNA: TGTGCCAGCAGTCGGGGACAGGATAACTCCTACGAGCAGTACTTC. It yields the protein CASSRGQDNSYEQYF.

This clonotype is a singleton in its sample. V is TRBV7-6 and J is TRBJ2-1; D tentatively fits TRBD1 or TRBD2 (6 bases each). This CDR3 spans 15 amino acids. Per the germline V gene, CDR1 is SGHVS and CDR2 is FNYEAQ. Trimming removed 2 bases at V and 6 bases at J, with 14 bases between. The CDR3 region is CASSLYPGGSNEQFF. CDR3 coding DNA: TGTGCCAGCAGCTTATATCCCGGGGGCTCCAATGAGCAGTTCTTC.

V is TRBV14 and J is TRBJ2-7; D may match TRBD1 or TRBD2 (5 bases each). Per germline, CDR1 SGHDN and CDR2 FVKESK. The V and J ends lost 5 bases and 3 bases respectively, with 17 bases between them. The CDR3 has 15 amino acids. CDR3 sequence reads: CASSLGRGHYYEQYF. CDR3 coding DNA: TGTGCCAGCAGCTTGGGACGGGGCCATTACTACGAGCAGTACTTC.